This T cell receptor (beta chain) was profiled in a study of response to subunit inactivated influenza vaccine. This clonotype has ten or more counts. TCRdb used MiXCR to reprocess the RT-PCR reads, holding one entry per CDR3 protein. The sample holds 150,000 to 200,000 distinct CDR3 sequences, over 9.5% seen once. The same data also contributed to another study, on T cells expressing NK-cell markers. From that report: Production of TCR beta cDNA relied on 5'RACE template switching with UMIs. Sorted CD3+CD56+NKG2C+, CD3+CD56+NKG2C- and CD3+CD56-NKG2C+ T-cell subsets were beta-chain profiled. CD8+ T cells in 5 or 6 donors included dominant NKG2C+ clonotypes at roughly 1.0-8%. It is unclear if expanded NKG2C-expressing clones target HCMV antigens.

The specimen comprised CD8+ T cells sorted from PBMCs, sampled 12 days after vaccination. The clonotype comes from a man aged 45-65 years who received an inactivated influenza vaccine.

The CDR3 DNA follows: TGCAGCGCTGGACAGGGAGGAACTTATAACACCGGGGAGCTGTTTTTT. Translation: CSAGQGGTYNTGELFF. V and J are TRBV29-1 and TRBJ2-2; 8 bases fit TRBD1. The CDR3 extends over 16 amino acids. Trimming at V came to 7 bases and at J to 2 bases, leaving 12 bases not matched to a gene. Germline-derived CDR1 and CDR2 are SQVTM and ANQGSEA.